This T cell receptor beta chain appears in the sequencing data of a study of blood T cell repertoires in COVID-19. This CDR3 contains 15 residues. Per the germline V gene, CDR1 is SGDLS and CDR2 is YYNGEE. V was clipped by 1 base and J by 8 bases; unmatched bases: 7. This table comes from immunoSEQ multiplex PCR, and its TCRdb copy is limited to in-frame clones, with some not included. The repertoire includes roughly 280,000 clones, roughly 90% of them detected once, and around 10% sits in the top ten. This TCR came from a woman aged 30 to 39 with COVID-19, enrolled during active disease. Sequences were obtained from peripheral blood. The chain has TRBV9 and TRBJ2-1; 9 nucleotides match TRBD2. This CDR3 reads CASSVSAGGRDEQFF. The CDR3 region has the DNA TGTGCCAGCAGCGTATCAGCGGGAGGTCGTGATGAGCAGTTCTTC.